This record looks at one TCR beta chain sequence and its context. The data derive from a study of blood T cell repertoires in COVID-19. Study information: The United States, Italy and Spain supplied acute and convalescent COVID-19 samples.

Generated by immunoSEQ multiplex PCR, the TCRdb table keeps only in-frame clones and is missing some. Altogether over 75,000 clones are present, roughly four fifths being singletons, with the ten largest covering about 10%. CDR3 length equals 13 residues. The V end was cut by 1 base, the J end by 8 bases, with 6 bases between. Germline loops: CDR1 KGHSH, CDR2 LQKENI. The source of this sequence is a man in his sixties or seventies with acute or convalescent COVID-19. Specimen: peripheral blood. V gene TRBV18 combines with J gene TRBJ1-6; D is ambiguous. This chain's CDR3 is CASSPLSDSPLHF. CDR3 DNA: TGTGCCAGCTCACCACTGTCGGATTCACCCCTCCACTTT.